This T cell receptor beta chain was captured in a study of identical twins. This CDR3 spans 14 amino acids. V lost 6 bases and J lost 0, with 9 bases in between. Regarding the study as a whole: Reduced insertions were recorded for abundant cord blood beta clonotypes, with no such pattern in memory repertoires. The study found excess low generation probability among twin-shared out-of-frame alpha sequences.

cDNA carried unique molecular identifiers, and a universal primer site was added by template switching. A single record per CDR3 protein comes from TCRdb applying MiXCR to the 5' RACE reads. The sample gives about 810,000 distinct CDR3 sequences, 9% to 15% of which show up once; around 1.5% is in the top ten. A remark on this clonotype: Antigen: not known.

The sample was also reused in another study, on yellow fever vaccine responses in identical twins.

The chain is built from TRBV12-3 or TRBV12-4 and TRBJ1-5; a weak D match, TRBD1 (5 bases). The TCR was taken from a woman in her late teens or twenties in good health. Sequenced material: PBMCs. Written as DNA, the CDR3 is TGTGCCAGCAGCCGGGACCTTAGCAATCAGCCCCAGCATTTT. Translation gives CASSRDLSNQPQHF.